Below, 11 T cell receptor beta chains from the same sample are listed, as sequenced in a study of blood T cell repertoires in COVID-19. Clones were sequenced by immunoSEQ multiplex PCR, and TCRdb holds only the in-frame ones, with some missing. The sample records fewer than 45,000 clones, roughly 82% being singletons. Input material: peripheral blood. The receptor set was obtained from a human donor in a cohort sampled during active COVID-19.

V gene TRBV28 combines with J gene TRBJ2-7; 10 nucleotides agree with TRBD2. CDR1 and CDR2 (germline): MDHEN, SYDVKM. Trimming at V came to 5 bases and at J to 3 bases, leaving 4 bases not matched to a gene. The CDR3 extends over 14 amino acids. The CDR3 loop reads CASSGTSGNYEQYF. CDR3 nucleotide sequence: TGTGCCAGCAGTGGTACTAGCGGGAACTACGAGCAGTACTTC.

Of note for this clone: The sample contains more than one DNA sequence encoding this CDR3. The V gene is TRBV5-1, the J gene TRBJ1-2, with 7 nucleotides matching TRBD1. The CDR3 spans 15 residues. The junction had 6 bases not matched to a gene; V was cut back by 0 bases and J by 4 bases. Germline lookup yields CDR1 SGHRS and CDR2 YFSETQ. CDR3 loop: CASSLATGKSYGYTF. The CDR3 DNA is TGCGCCAGCAGCTTGGCGACAGGGAAAAGCTATGGCTACACCTTC.

V usage is TRBV19 and J usage is TRBJ2-1, with a possible D match to TRBD2 (6 bases). V gave up 4 bases and J gave up 6 bases, with 19 bases separating them. The germline V gene encodes CDR1 LNHDA and CDR2 SQIVND (reference sequence). The length of the CDR3 is 16 residues. The chain's CDR3 is CASSTSWGEYPNEQFF. CDR3 nucleotide sequence: TGTGCCAGTAGTACTAGCTGGGGGGAGTACCCCAATGAGCAGTTCTTC.

The gene calls are TRBV19 and TRBJ1-5; D ambiguous. CDR1 is LNHDA and CDR2 is SQIVND in the germline V gene (reference sequence). Trimming took off 0 bases at V and 3 bases at J, with 9 bases between the two ends. The CDR3 totals 15 residues. The CDR3 reads CASSIDREFNQPQHF. The CDR3 nucleotides are TGTGCCAGTAGTATAGATCGAGAGTTCAATCAGCCCCAGCATTTT.

The V and J genes are TRBV4-2 and TRBJ2-7; 12 bases are a match to TRBD2. The germline gives CDR1 LGHNA, CDR2 YNFKEQ. The J segment lost 5 bases and the V segment lost 1 base, leaving 21 bases of the junction unmatched. The CDR3 extends over 21 amino acids. The CDR3 DNA reads TGTGCCAGCAGCCAAGTCTCTTATCAGGGGCTAGCGGGAGGGGGCAAGAACGAGCAGTACTTC. This codes for CASSQVSYQGLAGGGKNEQYF.

This clone was observed once. The chain links TRBV7-2 to TRBJ1-5; D possibly corresponds to TRBD1 (5 bases). The CDR3 contains 13 residues. Germline values: CDR1 SGHTA, CDR2 FQGNSA. Trimming cost V 3 bases and J 6 bases, with 9 bases left between them. CDR3 nucleotides: TGTGCCAGCAGCTTGGACGGGGGTCAGCCCCAGCATTTT. It encodes CASSLDGGQPQHF. Full variable domain (missing parts from reference TRBV7-2 and TRBJ1-5): GAGVSQSPSNKVTEKGKDVELRCDPISGHTALYWYRQSLGQGLEFLIYFQGNSAPDKSGLPSDRFSAERTGGSVSTLTIQRTQQEDSAVYLCASSLDGGQPQHFGDGTRLSIL.

Only one count was recorded for this clone. The chain couples TRBV7-2 to TRBJ2-3; D remains unclear. V was cut by 2 bases and J by 0 bases, with 6 bases left in between. Germline CDR1 reads SGHTA; CDR2 reads FQGNSA. The CDR3 contains 14 residues. The CDR3 here is CASSLIGSTDTQYF. For the CDR3, the DNA is TGTGCCAGCAGCTTAATCGGGAGCACAGATACGCAGTATTTT. Filled out from reference TRBV7-2 and TRBJ2-3, the complete variable domain reads GAGVSQSPSNKVTEKGKDVELRCDPISGHTALYWYRQSLGQGLEFLIYFQGNSAPDKSGLPSDRFSAERTGGSVSTLTIQRTQQEDSAVYLCASSLIGSTDTQYFGPGTRLTVL.

For the CDR3, the DNA is TGTGCCAGCGGGGGGGATCTTGTCGACTATGGCTACACCTTC. Its translation: CASGGDLVDYGYTF. The rearrangement links TRBV9 to TRBJ1-2, with D possibly TRBD1 on 5 matching bases. Per the germline V gene, CDR1 is SGDLS and CDR2 is YYNGEE. V was trimmed by 7 bases and J by 3 bases, leaving 16 bases between them. The CDR3 contains 14 residues.

This clone was found once. The rearrangement links TRBV27 to TRBJ2-3; D is unresolved. CDR3 length: 13 residues. CDR1 and CDR2 from the germline V gene are MNHEY and SMNVEV (reference sequence). V was cut by 2 bases and J by 2 bases, with 5 bases left in between. CDR3: CASSLGDTDTQYF. Here the CDR3 DNA reads TGTGCCAGCAGTTTAGGAGACACAGATACGCAGTATTTT.

This clone showed up just once. This rearrangement joins TRBV6-5 to TRBJ2-3, with 12 bases matching TRBD2. The junction had 0 bases not matched to a gene; V was cut back by 5 bases and J by 0 bases. The CDR3 covers 15 residues. Germline V gene data show CDR1 as MNHEY and CDR2 as SVGAGI. The CDR3 region is CASSLAGGSTDTQYF. CDR3 DNA: TGTGCCAGCAGTCTAGCGGGAGGGAGCACAGATACGCAGTATTTT.

This chain connects TRBV29-1 to TRBJ2-2; D is ambiguous. This CDR3 has 13 residues. V was clipped by 7 bases and J by 2 bases, with 11 bases between them. The germline CDR1 and CDR2 sequences are SQVTM and ANQGSEA. The CDR3 DNA follows: TGCAGCGACCGACACACTAACACCGGGGAGCTGTTTTTT. This encodes CSDRHTNTGELFF.